This TCR beta chain was recorded in a study of cytomegalovirus exposure and HLA in healthy donors. General study results and limits: Accurate prediction of HLA-A and HLA-B alleles (for most subjects) was reportedly achieved from TCR beta sequences. Researchers left out some V segments, among them TRBV6-2 and TRBV6-3, as indistinguishable.

This CDR3 region has 13 residues. J was trimmed by 8 bases and V by 6 bases; bases with no gene match: 5. CDR1 is SNHLY, CDR2 FYNNEI, per germline. The PCR made use of 60 Vbeta and 13 Jbeta primers. The data were produced by immunoSEQ multiplex PCR, yet TCRdb's version contains in-frame clones alone and is incomplete. Found here are about 200,000 clones; the top ten clones hold around 0.74%. On this clone itself: The antigen is unknown.

Input material: PBMCs. The rearrangement links TRBV2 to TRBJ1-3; 9 bases agree with TRBD1. This TCR was recovered from a boy younger than 18 in good health and CMV-seronegative. The CDR3 coding sequence is TGTGCCAGCAGCTGGGACAGGGCCGACACCATATATTTT. Translation gives CASSWDRADTIYF.